This T cell receptor (beta chain) was recovered during a study of STAT3 mutations in large granular lymphocyte leukemia. Across the whole study: Among longitudinally sequenced T-LGLL patients, roughly half had canonical activating STAT3 mutations detected.

On this clone: Its antigen is undetermined.

TCRdb's table, derived via immunoSEQ multiplex PCR, lists solely in-frame clones and lacks some. The sample has roughly 3,300 clones; more than 60% are singletons. The CDR3 length is 15 residues. CDR1 is MNHEY and CDR2 is SMNVEV in the germline V gene (reference sequence). V was pared by 8 bases and J by 4 bases, with 17 bases between. Overall study findings and caveats: At least one immunodominant TCR beta clonotype appeared in every T-cell large granular lymphocyte leukemia patient.

The V gene is TRBV27, the J gene TRBJ1-4; D may be TRBD1 (6 bases). The origin of this receptor is a woman aged 40 to 50 with T-cell large granular lymphocyte leukemia. Some clones in this sample may be carry-over from other donors' samples. The sample taken for sequencing was peripheral blood mononuclear cells. The CDR3 nucleotides are TGTGCCAGCGGGCCATGGGGGGCCATTAATGAAAAACTGTTTTTT. Translating it yields CASGPWGAINEKLFF.